These T cell receptor beta chains were read from a single sample in a study of blood T cell repertoires in COVID-19. This table comes from immunoSEQ multiplex PCR, and its TCRdb copy is limited to in-frame clones, with some not included. In the table there are a few hundred thousand clones, about 91% of which are singletons. The sequencing input was peripheral blood. Every receptor here comes from a person aged 18 to 29 with COVID-19, enrolled during active disease. The conserved cysteine and the conserved F or W are not part of the CDR3 here. A D gene is named only where the DNA matches it firmly.

v_call: TRBV2; d_call: .; j_call: TRBJ1-1; cdr3_aa: ASSENLGGGTEAF
v_call: TRBV2; d_call: .; j_call: TRBJ2-7; cdr3_aa: ASRWGRTGSYEQY
v_call: TRBV2; d_call: .; j_call: TRBJ1-5; cdr3_aa: ASNRVGGNQPQH
v_call: TRBV6-1; d_call: .; j_call: TRBJ2-1; cdr3_aa: ASSEANLRGNEQF
v_call: TRBV27; d_call: .; j_call: TRBJ2-1; cdr3_aa: ASSPESLFGEQF
v_call: TRBV10-3; d_call: TRBD2; j_call: TRBJ2-5; cdr3_aa: AISESLAGQETQY
v_call: TRBV19; d_call: TRBD1; j_call: TRBJ2-7; cdr3_aa: ASRSSGQGTYEQY
v_call: TRBV11-2; d_call: .; j_call: TRBJ2-7; cdr3_aa: ASSSLRDSSYEQY
v_call: TRBV7-2; d_call: .; j_call: TRBJ2-3; cdr3_aa: ASSSYGGTQY
v_call: TRBV6-5; d_call: TRBD1; j_call: TRBJ1-1; cdr3_aa: ASSTGDREEAF
v_call: TRBV30; d_call: TRBD2; j_call: TRBJ2-5; cdr3_aa: AWSVRGRGQETQY
v_call: TRBV6-5; d_call: TRBD2; j_call: TRBJ2-7; cdr3_aa: ASSYQAGVAYEQY
v_call: TRBV11-2; d_call: TRBD2; j_call: TRBJ2-1; cdr3_aa: ASSPPGLAFHNEQF
v_call: TRBV24-1; d_call: .; j_call: TRBJ2-1; cdr3_aa: ATSVSGNEQF
v_call: TRBV7-8; d_call: .; j_call: TRBJ1-5; cdr3_aa: ASRSTGDFSNQPQH
v_call: TRBV12-3/TRBV12-4; d_call: .; j_call: TRBJ1-1; cdr3_aa: ASSFRDTEAF
v_call: TRBV6-5; d_call: TRBD1; j_call: TRBJ2-7; cdr3_aa: ASSSGTGLEQY
v_call: TRBV12-3/TRBV12-4; d_call: .; j_call: TRBJ2-1; cdr3_aa: ASSPSTSEQF
v_call: TRBV6-6; d_call: TRBD1; j_call: TRBJ1-2; cdr3_aa: ASTLTGGDYGYT
v_call: TRBV19; d_call: .; j_call: TRBJ2-3; cdr3_aa: ASTGTFPDTQY
v_call: TRBV5-4; d_call: TRBD1; j_call: TRBJ1-1; cdr3_aa: ASSLGGRGQNTEAF
v_call: TRBV28; d_call: .; j_call: TRBJ1-2; cdr3_aa: ASSVTGTSGYT
v_call: TRBV7-3; d_call: .; j_call: TRBJ1-6; cdr3_aa: ASSRSRVRDSPLH
v_call: TRBV9; d_call: .; j_call: TRBJ2-2; cdr3_aa: ASSGSRETNTGELF
v_call: TRBV5-8; d_call: .; j_call: TRBJ1-4; cdr3_aa: ASSFVRDSSHGEKLF
v_call: TRBV5-1; d_call: .; j_call: TRBJ1-2; cdr3_aa: ASSLRAREDYT
v_call: TRBV4-1; d_call: .; j_call: TRBJ2-5; cdr3_aa: ASRQVLGDGTQY
v_call: TRBV29-1; d_call: .; j_call: TRBJ1-1; cdr3_aa: SAKSHPQGNTEAF